Presented here are 22 T cell receptor beta chains from one specimen sequenced in a study of beta chain features in type 1 diabetes. Sequenced material consisted of expressed TCRB transcripts (all of the isolated RNA was reverse transcribed). The data were produced by immunoSEQ multiplex PCR, yet TCRdb's version contains in-frame clones alone and is incomplete. This sample yields 15,000 to 20,000 clones, of which around 59% are seen a single time; 0.45% to 0.55% belongs to the top ten. Sequencing used stem cell memory CD4+ T cells from blood. All receptors derive from a woman between 18 and 29 years old in good health.

The chain uses TRBV7-2 and TRBJ2-3; 7 bases fit TRBD2. The CDR3 has 14 residues. Germline lookup yields CDR1 SGHTA and CDR2 FQGNSA. V dropped 6 bases and J dropped 0; count of bases not matched to a gene: 3. Here the CDR3 reads CASSWDYSTDTQYF. The CDR3 coding sequence is TGTGCCAGCAGTTGGGACTACAGCACAGATACGCAGTATTTT.

The chain combines TRBV5-1 with TRBJ2-7; 12 bases fit TRBD2. CDR3 length equals 18 residues. Germline V lookup: CDR1 SGHRS, CDR2 YFSETQ. The J segment lost 3 bases and the V segment lost 0 bases, leaving 10 bases of the junction unmatched. CDR3 coding DNA: TGCGCCAGCAGCTTGGCACTAGCGGGAGGCGCCCAGAACTACGAGCAGTACTTC. Amino acids: CASSLALAGGAQNYEQYF.

The chain has TRBV19 and TRBJ2-7; 7 bases match TRBD1. CDR3 length: 14 amino acids. Germline CDR1 LNHDA, CDR2 SQIVND (reference sequence). The junction had 2 bases not matched to a gene; V was cut back by 2 bases and J by 1 base. The CDR3: CASSIRGPSYEQYF. DNA for the CDR3: TGTGCCAGTAGTATAAGGGGGCCTTCCTACGAGCAGTACTTC.

The V gene is TRBV11-3, the J gene TRBJ2-2, with 9 positions matching TRBD1. There are 13 residues in the CDR3. V shed 8 bases, J shed 7 bases, and the junction held 5 bases outside the gene matches. Germline V gene data show CDR1 as SGHNT and CDR2 as YENEEA. The CDR3 DNA sequence: TGTGCCAGCCGGGGACAGGGCGACGGGGAGCTGTTTTTT. Its translation is CASRGQGDGELFF. The full variable domain, completed using reference TRBV11-3 and TRBJ2-2, is EAGVVQSPRYKIIEKKQPVAFWCNPISGHNTLYWYLQNLGQGPELLIRYENEEAVDDSQLPKDRFSAERLKGVDSTLKIQPAELGDSAVYLCASRGQGDGELFFGEGSRLTVL.

The rearrangement links TRBV11-2 to TRBJ2-2; 7 nucleotides align to TRBD1. The germline gives CDR1 SGHAT, CDR2 FQNNGV. The CDR3 consists of 16 residues. Unmatched junction bases numbered 11, after V lost 4 bases and J lost 6 bases. CDR3 coding DNA: TGTGCCAGCAGCTCGTACAGGGGAATTAGCCCCGGGGAGCTGTTTTTT. Translation gives CASSSYRGISPGELFF.

V and J are TRBV11-2 and TRBJ2-7, with D possibly matching TRBD1 (5 bases). Trimming pared 4 bases from V and 3 bases from J, leaving 16 bases between. From germline, CDR1 is SGHAT and CDR2 FQNNGV. The CDR3 length is 15 residues. Written as DNA, the CDR3 is TGTGCCAGCAGCTCTTTAGCCCAGGGTAGCTACGAGCAGTACTTC. Translation gives CASSSLAQGSYEQYF.

This clone has only a few counts. The junction and the germline gene differ at one end; a read error may be behind it. The rearrangement links TRBV30 to TRBJ1-1, with a possible D match to TRBD1 (5 bases). This CDR3 is 12 amino acids long. CDR1 and CDR2 from the germline V gene are GTSNPN and SVGIG (reference sequence). CDR3 DNA sequence: TGTGCCTGGAGGGAAAACACAGGCCCGCCAATCTTT. It specifies CAWRENTGPPIF.

The V gene is TRBV4-1, the J gene TRBJ2-2; 7 bases agree with TRBD1. V dropped 3 bases and J dropped 4; count of bases not matched to a gene: 8. Looked up from germline, CDR1 is MGHRA and CDR2 is YSYEKL. The CDR3 loop spans 16 amino acids. The CDR3 here is CASSQTGMAATGELFF. In DNA, the CDR3 is TGCGCCAGCAGCCAGACAGGGATGGCCGCCACCGGGGAGCTGTTTTTT.

This clone has more than one count but fewer than ten. J is TRBJ2-2 and V is TRBV4-1; 7 positions agree with TRBD2. The CDR3 runs to 17 residues. The germline V gene encodes CDR1 MGHRA and CDR2 YSYEKL. Trimming at V came to 1 base and at J to 4 bases, leaving 9 bases not matched to a gene. The CDR3 DNA sequence: TGCGCCAGCAGCCAAGTTGGAAGGACTAGAGTCACCGGGGAGCTGTTTTTT. Amino acid sequence: CASSQVGRTRVTGELFF.

This chain joins TRBV4-1 and TRBJ2-7; no definite D call. From germline, CDR1 is MGHRA and CDR2 YSYEKL. V was shortened by 5 bases and J by 6 bases, with 23 bases between the two germline ends. The CDR3 loop spans 16 amino acids. The CDR3 loop is CASSAAPRLLPSEQYF. The DNA of the CDR3 is TGCGCCAGCAGCGCGGCGCCCCGGCTGCTCCCTTCCGAGCAGTACTTC.

This chain uses TRBV7-3 with TRBJ1-1; D may be TRBD1 (5 bases). The germline CDR1 and CDR2 sequences are SGHTA and FQGTGA. The germline V and J ends were trimmed by 1 base and 2 bases, with 11 bases remaining between them. The CDR3 covers 15 residues. CDR3 sequence reads: CASSLIGGGNTEAFF. CDR3 DNA sequence: TGTGCCAGCAGCTTAATCGGGGGGGGAAACACTGAAGCTTTCTTT.

The V call is TRBV18, the J call TRBJ1-2; 12 nucleotides line up with TRBD1. The CDR3 is 16 residues long. V was pared by 2 bases and J by 6 bases, with 7 bases of the junction left unmatched. Germline lookup yields CDR1 KGHSH and CDR2 LQKENI. The CDR3 DNA reads TGTGCCAGCTCACCAAAAAGGGGACAGGGGGCTCATGGCTACACCTTC. Its protein product is CASSPKRGQGAHGYTF.

The chain is built from TRBV6-5 and TRBJ2-1; D is possibly TRBD1 (6 bases). CDR1 and CDR2 (germline): MNHEY, SVGAGI. V lost 6 bases to trimming and J lost 6 bases, with 15 bases between them. The CDR3 contains 14 residues. CDR3 sequence reads: CASRDKQGPNEQFF. The CDR3 nucleotides are TGTGCCAGCAGGGATAAACAGGGTCCCAATGAGCAGTTCTTC.

The rearrangement joins TRBV28 to TRBJ1-1; the D is unclear. Germline V CDR1 and CDR2: MDHEN, SYDVKM. The CDR3 loop spans 13 amino acids. The V end was cut by 4 bases, the J end by 6 bases, with 12 bases between. Written as DNA, the CDR3 is TGTGCCAGCAGTTCACGACCTGGAGCTGAAGCTTTCTTT. Protein product: CASSSRPGAEAFF.

The chain recombines TRBV28 with TRBJ1-5, with D possibly matching TRBD1 (6 bases). V shed 7 bases and J shed 1 base, with 14 bases lying between them. The CDR3 consists of 15 residues. CDR1 and CDR2 from the germline V gene are MDHEN and SYDVKM. For the CDR3, the DNA is TGTGCCAGCATGGTAGGGGGACGGAGCAATCAGCCCCAGCATTTT. It encodes CASMVGGRSNQPQHF. Drawing the rest from reference TRBV28 and TRBJ1-5, the complete variable domain is DVKVTQSSRYLVKRTGEKVFLECVQDMDHENMFWYRQDPGLGLRLIYFSYDVKMKEKGDIPEGYSVSREKKERFSLILESASTNQTSMYLCASMVGGRSNQPQHFGDGTRLSIL.

V gene TRBV5-4 combines with J gene TRBJ2-4, with TRBD2 matching 12 bases. The CDR3 is made up of 16 amino acids. V dropped 4 bases and J dropped 1; count of bases not matched to a gene: 3. Germline V CDR1 and CDR2: SGHNT, YYREEE (reference sequence). Written as DNA, the CDR3 is TGTGCCAGCAGCCATACTAGCGGGAGGGCCAAAAACATTCAGTACTTC. Encoded protein: CASSHTSGRAKNIQYF.

The table lists this clone with a few counts. The chain uses TRBV18 and TRBJ2-5, with 8 nucleotides matching TRBD1. Germline CDR1 KGHSH, CDR2 LQKENI. CDR3 length equals 14 residues. V was clipped by 3 bases and J by 2 bases; unmatched bases: 2. The CDR3 here is CASSPRQGQETQYF. CDR3 DNA: TGTGCCAGCTCACCTAGACAGGGGCAAGAGACCCAGTACTTC.

The chain carries TRBV21-1 and TRBJ2-6; no DNA check was done on the table's D call, TRBD1. TRBV21-1 is deemed a pseudogene. The CDR3 contains 14 residues. CDR3 in amino acids: CASNPPAGANVPTF. DNA of the CDR3: TGTGCCAGCAACCCACCAGCTGGGGCCAACGTCCCGACTTTC.

The rearrangement links TRBV5-1 to TRBJ2-5, with 10 nucleotides matching TRBD1. V was pared by 0 bases and J by 5 bases, with 1 base of the junction left unmatched. CDR1 is SGHRS and CDR2 is YFSETQ in the germline V gene. The CDR3 has 14 residues. The CDR3 DNA follows: TGCGCCAGCAGCTTGGGGGGACAGGGGGAGACCCAGTACTTC. Amino acid sequence: CASSLGGQGETQYF.

J is TRBJ1-2 and V is TRBV7-9, with D perhaps TRBD1 (6 bases). Germline loops: CDR1 SEHNR, CDR2 FQNEAQ (reference sequence). Trimming stripped 0 bases from V and 2 bases from J, with 13 bases between. The CDR3 is 16 amino acids. The CDR3 region is CASSLARRGGNYGYTF. Here the CDR3 DNA reads TGTGCCAGCAGCTTAGCTCGGAGGGGGGGAAACTATGGCTACACCTTC.

V is TRBV5-1 and J is TRBJ1-2; TRBD1 might be the D (5 bases). The CDR3 sequence is 14 residues long. Germline V lookup: CDR1 SGHRS, CDR2 YFSETQ. V lost 2 bases to trimming and J lost 3 bases, with 11 bases between them. The CDR3 sequence: CASSFAGGDYGYTF. In DNA form, the CDR3 reads TGCGCCAGCAGCTTCGCGGGGGGGGACTATGGCTACACCTTC.

V is TRBV5-1 and J is TRBJ2-7, with a weak D call TRBD1 (5 bases). V dropped 0 bases and J dropped 2 bases, with 12 bases sitting between them. Germline V gene lookup returns CDR1 SGHRS and CDR2 YFSETQ. The CDR3 covers 15 residues. CDR3 coding DNA: TGCGCCAGCAGCTTGGGGGTGACAGACACCTACGAGCAGTACTTC. This encodes CASSLGVTDTYEQYF.